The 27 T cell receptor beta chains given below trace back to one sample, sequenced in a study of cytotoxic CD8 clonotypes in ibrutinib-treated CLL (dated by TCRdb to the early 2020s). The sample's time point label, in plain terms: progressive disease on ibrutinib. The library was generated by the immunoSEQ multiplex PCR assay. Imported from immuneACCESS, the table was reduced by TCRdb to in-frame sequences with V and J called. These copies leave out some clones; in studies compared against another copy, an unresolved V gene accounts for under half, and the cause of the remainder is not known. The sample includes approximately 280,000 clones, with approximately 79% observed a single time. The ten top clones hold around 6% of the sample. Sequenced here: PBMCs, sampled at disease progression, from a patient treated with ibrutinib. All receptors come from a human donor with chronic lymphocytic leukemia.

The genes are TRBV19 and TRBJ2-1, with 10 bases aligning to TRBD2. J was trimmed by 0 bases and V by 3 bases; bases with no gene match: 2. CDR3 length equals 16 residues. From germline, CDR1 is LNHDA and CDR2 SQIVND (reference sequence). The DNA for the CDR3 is TGTGCCAGTAGTATGGCTAGCGGGAGCTCCTACAATGAGCAGTTCTTC. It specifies CASSMASGSSYNEQFF.

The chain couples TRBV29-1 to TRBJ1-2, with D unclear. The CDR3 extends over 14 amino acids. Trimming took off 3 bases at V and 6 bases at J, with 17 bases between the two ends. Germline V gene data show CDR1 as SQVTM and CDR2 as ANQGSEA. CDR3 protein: CSVEGSNPVNGYTF. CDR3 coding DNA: TGCAGCGTTGAGGGGTCAAACCCAGTCAATGGCTACACCTTC.

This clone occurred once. CDR3 amino acids: CASSELRSVQPQHF. In DNA, the CDR3 is TGTGCCAGCAGTGAACTAAGGTCGGTTCAGCCCCAGCATTTT. The chain is built from TRBV25-1 and TRBJ1-5; D not certain. In germline, CDR1 is MGHDK, CDR2 SYGVNS. The CDR3 runs to 14 residues. V was pared by 2 bases and J by 6 bases, with 11 bases between. Filled out from reference TRBV25-1 and TRBJ1-5, the complete variable domain reads EADIYQTPRYLVIGTGKKITLECSQTMGHDKMYWYQQDPGMELHLIHYSYGVNSTEKGDLSSESTVSRIRTEHFPLTLESARPSHTSQYLCASSELRSVQPQHFGDGTRLSIL.

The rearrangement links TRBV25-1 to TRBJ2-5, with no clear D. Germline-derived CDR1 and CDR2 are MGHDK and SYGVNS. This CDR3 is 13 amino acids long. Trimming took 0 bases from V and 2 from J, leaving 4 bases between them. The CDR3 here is CASSEYDQETQYF. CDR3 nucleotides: TGTGCCAGCAGTGAATATGATCAAGAGACCCAGTACTTC.

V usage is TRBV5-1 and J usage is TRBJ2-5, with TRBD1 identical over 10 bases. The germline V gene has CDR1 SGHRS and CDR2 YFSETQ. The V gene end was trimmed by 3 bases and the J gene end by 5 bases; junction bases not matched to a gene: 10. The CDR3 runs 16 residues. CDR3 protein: CASSSRDRGLWETQYF. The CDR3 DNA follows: TGCGCCAGCAGCTCCCGGGACAGGGGATTGTGGGAGACCCAGTACTTC.

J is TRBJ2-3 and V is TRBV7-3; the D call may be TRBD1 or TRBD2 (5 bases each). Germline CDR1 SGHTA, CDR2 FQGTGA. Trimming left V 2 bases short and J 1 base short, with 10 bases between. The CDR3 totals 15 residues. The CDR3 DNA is TGTGCCAGCAGCTTATGGGGGAGACGCACAGATACGCAGTATTTT. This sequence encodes CASSLWGRRTDTQYF.

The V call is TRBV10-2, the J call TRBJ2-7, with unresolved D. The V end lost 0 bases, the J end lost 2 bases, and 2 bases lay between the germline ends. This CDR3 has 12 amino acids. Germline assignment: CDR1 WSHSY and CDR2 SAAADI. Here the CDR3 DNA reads TGCGCCAGCAGTGAGTCCCCCTACGAGCAGTACTTC. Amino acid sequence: CASSESPYEQYF.

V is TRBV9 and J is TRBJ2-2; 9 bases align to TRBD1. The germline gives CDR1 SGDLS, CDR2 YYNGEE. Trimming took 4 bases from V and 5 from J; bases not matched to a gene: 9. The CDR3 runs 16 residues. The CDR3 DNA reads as TGTGCCAGCAGCACCTCCGCAGGGACAGGGACCGGGGAGCTGTTTTTT. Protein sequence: CASSTSAGTGTGELFF.

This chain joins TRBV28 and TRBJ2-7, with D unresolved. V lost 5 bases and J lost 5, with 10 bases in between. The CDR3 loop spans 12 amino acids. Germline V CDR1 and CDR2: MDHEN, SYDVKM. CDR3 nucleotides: TGTGCCAGCAGTACGCGGTTTGACGAGCAGTACTTC. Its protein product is CASSTRFDEQYF.

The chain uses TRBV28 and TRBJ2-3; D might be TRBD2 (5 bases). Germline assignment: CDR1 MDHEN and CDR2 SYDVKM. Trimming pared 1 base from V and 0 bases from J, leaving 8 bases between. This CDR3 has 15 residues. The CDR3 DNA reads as TGTGCCAGCAGTTTATACGGGGAGAGCACAGATACGCAGTATTTT. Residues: CASSLYGESTDTQYF.

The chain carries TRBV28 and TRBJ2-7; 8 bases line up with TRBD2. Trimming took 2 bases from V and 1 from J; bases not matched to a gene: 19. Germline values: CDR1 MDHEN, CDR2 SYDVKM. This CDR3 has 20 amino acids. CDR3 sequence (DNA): TGTGCCAGCAGTTTAACCCCGCCCCGGGGGGGGCTGCTACAATCCTACGAGCAGTACTTC. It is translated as CASSLTPPRGGLLQSYEQYF.

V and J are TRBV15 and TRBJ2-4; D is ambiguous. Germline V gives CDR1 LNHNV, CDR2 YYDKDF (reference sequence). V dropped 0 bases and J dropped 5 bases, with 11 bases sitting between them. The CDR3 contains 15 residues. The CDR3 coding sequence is TGTGCCACCAGCAGAGAGCGGACGACCCAAAACATTCAGTACTTC. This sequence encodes CATSRERTTQNIQYF.

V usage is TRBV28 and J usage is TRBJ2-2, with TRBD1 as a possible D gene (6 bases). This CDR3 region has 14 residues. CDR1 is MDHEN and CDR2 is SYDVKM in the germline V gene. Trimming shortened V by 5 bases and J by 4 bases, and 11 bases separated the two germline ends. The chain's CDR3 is CASSIQGFTGELFF. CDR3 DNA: TGTGCCAGCAGTATACAGGGTTTCACCGGGGAGCTGTTTTTT.

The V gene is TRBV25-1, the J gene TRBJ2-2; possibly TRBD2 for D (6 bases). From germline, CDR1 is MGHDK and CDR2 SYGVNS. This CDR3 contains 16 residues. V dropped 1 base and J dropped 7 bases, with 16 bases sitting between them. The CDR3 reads CASSEFGREAIGELFF. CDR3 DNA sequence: TGTGCCAGCAGTGAATTTGGCAGGGAGGCGATCGGGGAGCTGTTTTTT.

CDR3 sequence reads: CASSPTTGWYGYTF. CDR3 DNA sequence: TGTGCCAGCTCACCAACGACAGGGTGGTATGGCTACACCTTC. This chain uses TRBV18 with TRBJ1-2; TRBD1 matches at 7 bases. The CDR3 contains 14 residues. V dropped 2 bases and J dropped 5; count of bases not matched to a gene: 5. CDR1 is KGHSH, CDR2 LQKENI, per germline.

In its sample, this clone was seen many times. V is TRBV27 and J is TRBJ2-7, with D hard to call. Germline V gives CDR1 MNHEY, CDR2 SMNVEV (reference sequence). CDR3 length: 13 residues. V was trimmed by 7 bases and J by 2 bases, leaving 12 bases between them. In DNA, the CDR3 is TGTGCCAGCAAAAGAGGTTCCGCCTACGAGCAGTACTTC. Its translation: CASKRGSAYEQYF.

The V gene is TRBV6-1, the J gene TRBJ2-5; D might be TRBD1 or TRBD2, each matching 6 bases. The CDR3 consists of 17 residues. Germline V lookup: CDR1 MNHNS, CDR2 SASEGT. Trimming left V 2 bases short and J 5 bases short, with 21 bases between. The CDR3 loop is CASSERYAGGLRETQYF. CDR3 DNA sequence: TGTGCCAGCAGTGAACGTTATGCTGGGGGGCTTCGGGAGACCCAGTACTTC.

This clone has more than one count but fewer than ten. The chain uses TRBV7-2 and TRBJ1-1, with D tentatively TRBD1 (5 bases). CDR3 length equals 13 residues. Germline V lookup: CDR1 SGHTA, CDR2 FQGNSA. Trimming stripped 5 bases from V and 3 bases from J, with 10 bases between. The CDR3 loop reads CASSVAGHTEAFF. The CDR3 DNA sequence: TGTGCCAGCAGCGTCGCGGGGCACACTGAAGCTTTCTTT. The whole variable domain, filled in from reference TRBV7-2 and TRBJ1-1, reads GAGVSQSPSNKVTEKGKDVELRCDPISGHTALYWYRQSLGQGLEFLIYFQGNSAPDKSGLPSDRFSAERTGGSVSTLTIQRTQQEDSAVYLCASSVAGHTEAFFGQGTRLTVV.

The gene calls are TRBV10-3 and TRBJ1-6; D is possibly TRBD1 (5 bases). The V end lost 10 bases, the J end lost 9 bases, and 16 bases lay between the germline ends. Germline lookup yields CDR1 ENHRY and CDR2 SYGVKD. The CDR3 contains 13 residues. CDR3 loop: CATLGGQGSPLHF. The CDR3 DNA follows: TGTGCCACCTTAGGAGGGCAGGGTTCACCCCTCCACTTT.

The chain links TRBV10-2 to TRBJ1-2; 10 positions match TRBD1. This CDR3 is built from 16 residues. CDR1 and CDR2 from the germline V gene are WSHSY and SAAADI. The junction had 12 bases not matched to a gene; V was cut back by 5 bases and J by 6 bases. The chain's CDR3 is CASSKTGTGVMNGYTF. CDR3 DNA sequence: TGCGCCAGCAGTAAAACCGGGACAGGGGTGATGAATGGCTACACCTTC.

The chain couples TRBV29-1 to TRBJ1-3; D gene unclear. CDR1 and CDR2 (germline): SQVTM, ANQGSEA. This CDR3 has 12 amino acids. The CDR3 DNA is TGCGGCATCTTGGTAGTTGGAAACACCATATATTTT. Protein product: CGILVVGNTIYF.

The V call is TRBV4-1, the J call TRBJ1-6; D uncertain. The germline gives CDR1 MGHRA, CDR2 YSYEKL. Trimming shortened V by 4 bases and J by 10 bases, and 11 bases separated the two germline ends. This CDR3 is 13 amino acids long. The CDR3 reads CASSPFERSPLHF. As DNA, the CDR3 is TGCGCCAGCAGCCCTTTCGAAAGGTCACCCCTCCACTTT.

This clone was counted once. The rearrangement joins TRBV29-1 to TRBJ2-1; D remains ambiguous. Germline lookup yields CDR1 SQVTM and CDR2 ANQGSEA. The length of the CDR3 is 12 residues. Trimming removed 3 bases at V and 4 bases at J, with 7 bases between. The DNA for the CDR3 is TGCAGCGTTGATTCGGCTTACAATGAGCAGTTCTTC. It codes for CSVDSAYNEQFF.

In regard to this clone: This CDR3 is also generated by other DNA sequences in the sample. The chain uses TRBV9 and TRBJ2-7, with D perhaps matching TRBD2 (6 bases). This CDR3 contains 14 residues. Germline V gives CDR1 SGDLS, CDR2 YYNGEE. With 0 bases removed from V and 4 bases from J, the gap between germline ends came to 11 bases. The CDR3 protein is CASSVGGTVYEQYF. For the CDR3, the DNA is TGTGCCAGCAGCGTAGGGGGGACTGTTTACGAGCAGTACTTC.

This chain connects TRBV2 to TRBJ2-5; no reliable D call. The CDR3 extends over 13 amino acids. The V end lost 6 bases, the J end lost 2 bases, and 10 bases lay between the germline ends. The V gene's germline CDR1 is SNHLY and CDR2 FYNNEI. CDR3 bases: TGTGCCAGCAGCCCCTGGGCTCAAGAGACCCAGTACTTC. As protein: CASSPWAQETQYF.

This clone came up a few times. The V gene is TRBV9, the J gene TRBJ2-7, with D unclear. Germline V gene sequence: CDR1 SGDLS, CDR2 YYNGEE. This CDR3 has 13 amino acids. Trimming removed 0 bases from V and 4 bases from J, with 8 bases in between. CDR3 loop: CASSVDGLYEQYF. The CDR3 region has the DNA TGTGCCAGCAGCGTAGACGGATTGTACGAGCAGTACTTC.

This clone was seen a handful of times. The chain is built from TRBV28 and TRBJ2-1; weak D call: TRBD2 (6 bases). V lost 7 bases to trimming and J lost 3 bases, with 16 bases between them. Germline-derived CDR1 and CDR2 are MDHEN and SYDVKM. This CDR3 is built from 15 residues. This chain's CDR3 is CASTTPEGSYNEQFF. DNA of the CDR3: TGTGCCAGCACCACCCCGGAGGGAAGCTACAATGAGCAGTTCTTC.